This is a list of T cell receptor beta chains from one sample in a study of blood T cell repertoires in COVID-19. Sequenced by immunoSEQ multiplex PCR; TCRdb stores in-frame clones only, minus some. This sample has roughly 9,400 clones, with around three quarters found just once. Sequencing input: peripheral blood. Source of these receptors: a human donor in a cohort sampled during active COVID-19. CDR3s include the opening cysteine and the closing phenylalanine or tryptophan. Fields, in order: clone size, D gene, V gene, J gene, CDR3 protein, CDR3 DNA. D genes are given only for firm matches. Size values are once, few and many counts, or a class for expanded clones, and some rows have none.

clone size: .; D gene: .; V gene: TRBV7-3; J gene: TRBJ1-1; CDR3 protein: CASSPSGWTEAFF; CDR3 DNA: TGTGCCAGCAGCCCCTCGGGGTGGACTGAAGCTTTCTTT
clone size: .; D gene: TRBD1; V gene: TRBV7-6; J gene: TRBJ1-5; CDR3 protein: CASSPKTGGYNQPQHF; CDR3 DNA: TGTGCCAGCAGCCCGAAGACAGGGGGATACAATCAGCCCCAGCATTTT
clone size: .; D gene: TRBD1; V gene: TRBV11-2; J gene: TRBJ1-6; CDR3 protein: CASSLGQGSNSPLHF; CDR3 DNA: TGTGCCAGCAGCTTAGGACAGGGTAGTAATTCACCCCTCCACTTT
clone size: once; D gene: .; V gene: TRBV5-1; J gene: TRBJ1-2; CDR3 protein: CASSPVAREYGYTF; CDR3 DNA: TGCGCCAGCAGCCCGGTCGCCAGGGAATATGGCTACACCTTC
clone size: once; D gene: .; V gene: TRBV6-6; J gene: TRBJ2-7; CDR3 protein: CASSPGTLSSEQYF; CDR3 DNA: TGTGCCAGCAGCCCCGGGACTCTCTCCTCCGAGCAGTACTTC
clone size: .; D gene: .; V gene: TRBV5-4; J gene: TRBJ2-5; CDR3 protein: CASSLAGRETQYF; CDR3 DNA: TGTGCCAGCAGCTTGGCGGGGAGAGAGACCCAGTACTTC
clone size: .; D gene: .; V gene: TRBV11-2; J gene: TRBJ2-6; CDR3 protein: CASSLVSGNSGANVLTF; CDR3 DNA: TGTGCCAGCAGCTTAGTTTCAGGCAACTCTGGGGCCAACGTCCTGACTTTC
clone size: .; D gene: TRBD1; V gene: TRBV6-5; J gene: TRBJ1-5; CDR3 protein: CASSRDSSYNQPQHF; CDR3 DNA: TGTGCCAGCTCCCGGGACAGCTCGTATAATCAGCCCCAGCATTTT
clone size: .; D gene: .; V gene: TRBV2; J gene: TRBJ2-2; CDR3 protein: CASSEAFAGLLNTGELFF; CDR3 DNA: TGTGCCAGCAGTGAAGCGTTTGCAGGACTGTTGAACACCGGGGAGCTGTTTTTT
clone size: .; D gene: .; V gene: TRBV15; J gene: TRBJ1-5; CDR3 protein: CATSRPLQPQHF; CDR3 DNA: TGTGCCACCAGCAGGCCCCTACAGCCCCAGCATTTT
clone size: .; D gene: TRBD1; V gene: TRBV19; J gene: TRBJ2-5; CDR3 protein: CASSNTGAETQYF; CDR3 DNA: TGTGCCAGTAGTAACACAGGGGCGGAGACCCAGTACTTC
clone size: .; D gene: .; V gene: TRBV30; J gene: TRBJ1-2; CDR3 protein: CAWSVGAGAHYGYTF; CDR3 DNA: TGTGCCTGGAGTGTAGGGGCAGGGGCGCACTATGGCTACACCTTC
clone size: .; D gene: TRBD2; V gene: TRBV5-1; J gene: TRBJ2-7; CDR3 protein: CASSLLGLAVNEQYF; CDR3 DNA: TGCGCCAGCAGCCTGCTTGGGCTAGCGGTAAACGAGCAGTACTTC
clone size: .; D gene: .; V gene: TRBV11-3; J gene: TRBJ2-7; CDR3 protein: CASSLSSLTAQPLTYEQYF; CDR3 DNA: TGTGCCAGCAGTCTATCTAGTCTAACGGCTCAACCGTTAACCTACGAGCAGTACTTC
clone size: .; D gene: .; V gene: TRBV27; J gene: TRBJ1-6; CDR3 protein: CASSLSGFSPLHF; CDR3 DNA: TGTGCCAGCAGTTTATCTGGCTTTTCGCCCCTCCACTTT
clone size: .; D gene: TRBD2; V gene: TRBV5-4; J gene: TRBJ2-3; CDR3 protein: CASASSGEITDTQYF; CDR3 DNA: TGTGCCAGCGCGTCTAGCGGGGAGATCACAGATACGCAGTATTTT
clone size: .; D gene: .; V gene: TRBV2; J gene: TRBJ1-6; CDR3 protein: CASSEVQGSPLHF; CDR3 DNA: TGTGCCAGCAGTGAGGTACAGGGTTCACCCCTCCACTTT
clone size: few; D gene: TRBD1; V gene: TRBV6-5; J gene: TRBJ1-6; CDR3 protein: CASRGPGQGFGPLHF; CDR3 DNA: TGTGCCAGCAGGGGGCCGGGACAGGGCTTTGGACCCCTCCACTTT
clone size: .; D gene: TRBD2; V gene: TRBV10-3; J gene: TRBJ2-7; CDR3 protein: CAISESGGGFYEQYF; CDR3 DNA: TGTGCCATCAGTGAGTCTGGCGGGGGTTTCTACGAGCAGTACTTC
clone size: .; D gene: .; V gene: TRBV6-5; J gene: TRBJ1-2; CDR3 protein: CASSPLFRQKNGYTF; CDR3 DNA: TGTGCCAGCAGCCCCTTGTTTAGACAGAAAAATGGCTACACCTTC
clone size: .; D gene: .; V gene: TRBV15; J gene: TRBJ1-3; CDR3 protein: CATSRDSVLSGNTIYF; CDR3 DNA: TGTGCCACCAGCAGAGATTCGGTCCTCTCTGGAAACACCATATATTTT
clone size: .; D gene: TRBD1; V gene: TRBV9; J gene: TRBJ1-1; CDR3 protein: CASSVAQGGNTEAFF; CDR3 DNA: TGTGCCAGCAGCGTCGCCCAGGGGGGGAACACTGAAGCTTTCTTT
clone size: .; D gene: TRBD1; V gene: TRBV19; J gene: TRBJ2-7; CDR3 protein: CASRPPGQGYEQYF; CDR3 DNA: TGTGCCAGTAGGCCTCCTGGACAGGGTTACGAGCAGTACTTC
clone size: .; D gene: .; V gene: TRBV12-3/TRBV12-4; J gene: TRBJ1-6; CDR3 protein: CASSLSGFSPLHF; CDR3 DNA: TGTGCCAGCAGTTTGTCGGGGTTTTCACCCCTCCACTTT
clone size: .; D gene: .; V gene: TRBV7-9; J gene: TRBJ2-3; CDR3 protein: CASSLDTRTDTQYF; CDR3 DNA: TGTGCCAGCAGCTTAGACACCCGCACAGATACGCAGTATTTT
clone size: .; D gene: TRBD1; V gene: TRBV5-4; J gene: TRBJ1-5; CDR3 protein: CASSNRGSNQPQHF; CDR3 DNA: TGTGCCAGCAGCAACAGGGGAAGCAATCAGCCCCAGCATTTT
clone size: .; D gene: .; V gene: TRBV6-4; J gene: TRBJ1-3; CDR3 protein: CASSAHRVSSGNTIYF; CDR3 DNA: TGTGCCAGCAGTGCGCACAGGGTTAGTTCTGGAAACACCATATATTTT
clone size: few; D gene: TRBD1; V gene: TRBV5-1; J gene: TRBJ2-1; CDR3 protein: CASSKDRGDFDEQFF; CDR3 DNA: TGCGCCAGCAGCAAGGACAGGGGGGACTTCGATGAGCAGTTCTTC
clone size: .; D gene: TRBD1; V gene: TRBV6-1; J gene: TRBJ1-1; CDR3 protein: CASSEAPGQGRVGETTEAFF; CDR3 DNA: TGTGCCAGCAGTGAAGCGCCGGGACAGGGGAGGGTGGGGGAGACAACTGAAGCTTTCTTT
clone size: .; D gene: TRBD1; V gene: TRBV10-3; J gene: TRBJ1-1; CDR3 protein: CAISWTGTEAFF; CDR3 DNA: TGTGCCATCAGCTGGACAGGGACTGAAGCTTTCTTT
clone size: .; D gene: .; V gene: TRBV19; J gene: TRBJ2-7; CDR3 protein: CASSTRGSAYEQYF; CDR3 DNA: TGTGCCAGTAGTACTCGGGGTTCCGCCTACGAGCAGTACTTC
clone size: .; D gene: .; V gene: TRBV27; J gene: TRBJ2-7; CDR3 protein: CASSFRGWVYEQYF; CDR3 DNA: TGTGCCAGCAGTTTTAGAGGGTGGGTCTACGAGCAGTACTTC
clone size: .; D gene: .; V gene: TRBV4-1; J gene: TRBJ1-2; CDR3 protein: CASSQDRQSTYGYTF; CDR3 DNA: TGCGCCAGCAGCCAAGACCGACAGTCAACCTATGGCTACACCTTC
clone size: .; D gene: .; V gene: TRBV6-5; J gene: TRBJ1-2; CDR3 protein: CASSLRHDYGYTF; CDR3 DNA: TGTGCCAGCAGTCTACGACACGACTATGGCTACACCTTC
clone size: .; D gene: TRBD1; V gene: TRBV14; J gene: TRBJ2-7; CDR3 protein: CASSQRTGGATRLITEQYF; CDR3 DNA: TGTGCCAGCAGCCAGAGAACAGGGGGCGCCACCAGGCTAATTACCGAGCAGTACTTC
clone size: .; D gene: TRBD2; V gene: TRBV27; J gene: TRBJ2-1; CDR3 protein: CASRGLNEQFF; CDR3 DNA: TGTGCCAGCAGGGGACTAAATGAGCAGTTCTTC
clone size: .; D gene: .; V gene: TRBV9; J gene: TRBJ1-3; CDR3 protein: CASSIPSTVDSGNTIYF; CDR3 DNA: TGTGCCAGCAGCATTCCATCGACAGTTGACTCTGGAAACACCATATATTTT
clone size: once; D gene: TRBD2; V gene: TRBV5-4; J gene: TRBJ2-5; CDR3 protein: CASSLGGGDQETQYF; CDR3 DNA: TGTGCCAGCAGCTTGGGTGGGGGGGACCAAGAGACCCAGTACTTC
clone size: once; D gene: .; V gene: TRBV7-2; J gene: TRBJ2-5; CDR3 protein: CASSLRLSQETQYF; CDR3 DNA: TGTGCCAGCAGCTTACGTCTCTCTCAAGAGACCCAGTACTTC